Shown below are 28 T cell receptor beta chains from a single sample sequenced in a study of shared clonotypes between healthy human individuals. Here immunoSEQ multiplex PCR was the method, and the copy in TCRdb shows in-frame clones only, minus some. The table includes more than 2 million clones, approximately 96% detected once. The sequenced material came from naive CD4+ T cells sorted from blood. Subset specified: CD45RA+ positively selected. All receptors come from a man between 18 and 35 years old in good health.

This clone appeared a single time. J is TRBJ2-7 and V is TRBV10-3, with a possible D match to TRBD2 (5 bases). This CDR3 spans 13 amino acids. The V and J ends lost 5 bases and 3 bases respectively, with 11 bases between them. Per germline, CDR1 ENHRY and CDR2 SYGVKD. The CDR3 here is CAISLGLSYEQYF. The CDR3 region has the DNA TGTGCCATCAGTTTAGGACTCAGCTACGAGCAGTACTTC.

About this clone itself: The same CDR3 arises from other DNA sequences in this sample as well. V is TRBV7-9 and J is TRBJ1-4; TRBD1 matches 9 bases. Unmatched junction bases numbered 4, after V lost 4 bases and J lost 1 base. Germline CDR1 and CDR2: SEHNR and FQNEAQ (reference sequence). The CDR3 is 16 residues long. CDR3 loop: CASSSGQGVTNEKLFF. The CDR3 DNA follows: TGTGCCAGCAGCTCGGGACAGGGTGTAACTAATGAAAAACTGTTTTTT.

The V gene is TRBV6-1, the J gene TRBJ2-1; D is unresolved. V dropped 1 base and J dropped 10 bases, with 14 bases sitting between them. The CDR3 covers 14 residues. Germline V gene sequence: CDR1 MNHNS, CDR2 SASEGT. The CDR3 sequence: CASSEEIARGEQFF. CDR3 nucleotide sequence: TGTGCCAGCAGTGAAGAAATTGCCCGCGGAGAGCAGTTCTTC.

The chain couples TRBV27 to TRBJ1-5; 9 bases fit TRBD1. CDR3 length equals 14 residues. The V gene's germline CDR1 is MNHEY and CDR2 SMNVEV (reference sequence). J was trimmed by 6 bases and V by 5 bases; bases with no gene match: 5. The CDR3 bases are TGTGCCAGCAGTGACAGGGGGGGTGGTCAGCCCCAGCATTTT. Amino acid sequence: CASSDRGGGQPQHF.

The J gene is TRBJ2-7, the V gene TRBV5-1, with D perhaps matching TRBD1 or TRBD2 (5 bases each). V was trimmed by 4 bases and J by 0 bases, leaving 14 bases between them. The CDR3 extends over 15 amino acids. Germline V lookup: CDR1 SGHRS, CDR2 YFSETQ. Here the CDR3 reads CASSTGTVSSYEQYF. Written as DNA, the CDR3 is TGCGCCAGCAGCACCGGGACGGTGAGCTCCTACGAGCAGTACTTC.

This sequence joins TRBV28 and TRBJ2-7; weak D call: TRBD1 (5 bases). CDR3 size: 14 residues. CDR1 MDHEN and CDR2 SYDVKM come from the germline V gene. The ends were cut back, 5 bases at V and 3 bases at J, with 14 bases in the middle. In DNA, the CDR3 is TGTGCCAGCAGTCCCCGGTCCAGGGACTACGAGCAGTACTTC. Amino acids: CASSPRSRDYEQYF.

The chain links TRBV18 to TRBJ2-7, with TRBD1 matching over 11 bases. After removal of 6 bases from V and 5 bases from J, the junction contained 6 bases not matched to a gene. Germline CDR1 is KGHSH and CDR2 is LQKENI. This CDR3 has 14 residues. Written as DNA, the CDR3 is TGTGCCAGCTCCGGACAGGGGGCGGTTAACGAGCAGTACTTC. It encodes CASSGQGAVNEQYF.

The chain carries TRBV7-9 and TRBJ2-3; 7 bases fit TRBD2. Per germline, CDR1 SEHNR and CDR2 FQNEAQ (reference sequence). The length of the CDR3 is 15 residues. V dropped 3 bases and J dropped 2; count of bases not matched to a gene: 5. CDR3 amino acids: CASSFRDYNTDTQYF. CDR3 nucleotide sequence: TGTGCCAGCAGCTTTAGGGACTACAACACAGATACGCAGTATTTT.

This chain joins TRBV6-1 and TRBJ2-7, with unresolved D. V was trimmed by 4 bases and J by 3 bases, leaving 10 bases between them. Germline lookup yields CDR1 MNHNS and CDR2 SASEGT. The CDR3 runs to 13 residues. The CDR3 protein is CASSVLRHYEQYF. CDR3 DNA: TGTGCCAGCAGTGTCCTAAGACACTACGAGCAGTACTTC.

The chain has TRBV6-5 and TRBJ1-5; possible D gene TRBD1, 5 bases. The CDR3 is 14 residues long. The ends were cut back, 6 bases at V and 4 bases at J, with 13 bases in the middle. The germline gives CDR1 MNHEY, CDR2 SVGAGI. The CDR3 sequence: CASRRGPTNQPQHF. The CDR3 region has the DNA TGTGCCAGCAGAAGGGGACCGACTAATCAGCCCCAGCATTTT.

The V gene is TRBV27, the J gene TRBJ1-4; D is uncertain. This CDR3 has 14 residues. Per germline, CDR1 MNHEY and CDR2 SMNVEV (reference sequence). Deletions cut 6 bases from V and 7 bases from J, with 15 bases between. In DNA form, the CDR3 reads TGTGCCAGCAGGCGGGCCTCCGGTGGTGAAAAACTGTTTTTT. Its translation is CASRRASGGEKLFF.

The V gene is TRBV10-2, the J gene TRBJ2-3, with TRBD1 as a possible D gene (6 bases). This CDR3 contains 11 residues. CDR1 is WSHSY and CDR2 is SAAADI in the germline V gene. The V and J ends lost 11 bases and 3 bases respectively, with 9 bases between them. CDR3 DNA sequence: TGCGCCGCCAGGGGAACAGATACGCAGTATTTT. It specifies CAARGTDTQYF.

The V call is TRBV19, the J call TRBJ2-4; TRBD1 matches 10 bases. Germline V gene data show CDR1 as LNHDA and CDR2 as SQIVND (reference sequence). The CDR3 totals 21 residues. V shed 3 bases, J shed 2 bases, and the junction held 19 bases outside the gene matches. The CDR3 protein is CASSITRDRGRQGDPKNIQYF. CDR3 nucleotides: TGTGCCAGTAGTATCACCCGGGACAGGGGCAGGCAAGGGGACCCCAAAAACATTCAGTACTTC.

Worth noting for this clone: Other nucleotide sequences in the sample specify the same CDR3. The chain is built from TRBV18 and TRBJ2-7, with D hard to call. The germline V gene has CDR1 KGHSH and CDR2 LQKENI. The CDR3 loop spans 13 amino acids. V lost 3 bases, J lost 0 bases, and 6 bases lay in between. The CDR3 sequence is CASSPKSSYEQYF. CDR3 bases: TGTGCCAGCTCACCCAAGAGCTCCTACGAGCAGTACTTC.

With regard to this clone: The sample holds other DNA sequences that translate to the same CDR3. The rearrangement joins TRBV7-2 to TRBJ2-7; D unresolved. Trimming pared 1 base from V and 2 bases from J, leaving 6 bases between. The germline gives CDR1 SGHTA, CDR2 FQGNSA. The CDR3 covers 13 residues. Written as DNA, the CDR3 is TGTGCCAGCAGCTTAGACAGAGCCTACGAGCAGTACTTC. Translation: CASSLDRAYEQYF.

This chain joins TRBV2 and TRBJ1-1; D is uncertain. This CDR3 spans 13 amino acids. Germline lookup yields CDR1 SNHLY and CDR2 FYNNEI. V gave up 8 bases and J gave up 1 base, with 11 bases separating them. The CDR3 DNA follows: TGTGCCAGCTCAAACCTGAGGAACACTGAAGCTTTCTTT. It encodes CASSNLRNTEAFF.

V usage is TRBV27 and J usage is TRBJ2-5, with TRBD1 identical over 7 bases. Unmatched junction bases numbered 6, after V lost 3 bases and J lost 5 bases. Germline V CDR1 and CDR2: MNHEY, SMNVEV (reference sequence). CDR3 length: 14 residues. CDR3 sequence (DNA): TGTGCCAGCAGTTTCTCCGGACAGGTGGAGACCCAGTACTTC. Protein: CASSFSGQVETQYF.

The rearrangement links TRBV4-2 to TRBJ2-1; TRBD2 matches at 9 bases. V lost 10 bases to trimming and J lost 3 bases; unmatched junction nucleotides: 7. Germline V gene sequence: CDR1 LGHNA, CDR2 YNFKEQ. The CDR3 extends over 14 amino acids. The CDR3 coding sequence is TGTGCCACCTATAGCGGGGGTCACTACAATGAGCAGTTCTTC. It translates to CATYSGGHYNEQFF.

This chain connects TRBV28 to TRBJ2-1; 9 bases fit TRBD2. This CDR3 comprises 15 residues. V was clipped by 6 bases and J by 12 bases; unmatched bases: 15. Germline V gene sequence: CDR1 MDHEN, CDR2 SYDVKM. The CDR3 here is CASRPPAGGPLSQFF. The CDR3, as DNA: TGTGCCAGCAGGCCCCCAGCGGGGGGCCCATTATCGCAGTTCTTC.

The CDR3 here is CASSSREGMNTEAFF. CDR3 nucleotide sequence: TGCGCCAGCAGCTCTCGTGAGGGGATGAACACTGAAGCTTTCTTT. This chain uses TRBV5-1 with TRBJ1-1, with a tentative D call TRBD1 (5 bases). CDR1 is SGHRS and CDR2 is YFSETQ in the germline V gene. Trimming took 3 bases from V and 0 from J, leaving 12 bases between them. This CDR3 is built from 15 residues.

Worth noting for this clone: This may be a read error: a much more frequent sequence differs by one nucleotide. Other nucleotide sequences in the sample specify the same CDR3. The rearrangement uses TRBV5-6 and TRBJ2-7; D gene unclear. V dropped 3 bases and J dropped 1 base, with 2 bases sitting between them. Germline CDR1 SGHDT, CDR2 YYEEEE. The CDR3 contains 11 residues. The CDR3 loop is CASSSSYEQYF. The CDR3 DNA reads as TGTGCCAGCAGCTCGTCCTACGAGCAGTACTTC. Together with reference TRBV5-6 and TRBJ2-7, the CDR3 gives the full variable domain: DAGVTQSPTHLIKTRGQQVTLRCSPKSGHDTVSWYQQALGQGPQFIFQYYEEEERQRGNFPDRFSGHQFPNYSSELNVNALLLGDSALYLCASSSSYEQYFGPGTRLTVT.

V gene TRBV10-3 combines with J gene TRBJ2-3; the D gene is possibly TRBD2 (6 bases). CDR1 is ENHRY and CDR2 is SYGVKD in the germline V gene. This CDR3 is built from 12 residues. Trimming pared 9 bases from V and 2 bases from J, leaving 9 bases between. The CDR3 DNA reads as TGTGCCATGGGACTGTCCACAGATACGCAGTATTTT. It codes for CAMGLSTDTQYF.

This clone showed up just once. V gene TRBV10-3 combines with J gene TRBJ2-2; 8 bases fit TRBD2. The CDR3 sequence is 16 residues long. With 0 bases clipped from V and 0 bases from J, the junction kept 0 bases outside the gene matches. CDR1 is ENHRY and CDR2 is SYGVKD in the germline V gene. DNA for the CDR3: TGTGCCATCAGTGAGTCTAGCGGGACGAACACCGGGGAGCTGTTTTTT. It yields the protein CAISESSGTNTGELFF.

The V call is TRBV6-5, the J call TRBJ2-2; D uncertain. Trimming took 2 bases from V and 6 from J, leaving 16 bases between them. There are 16 residues in the CDR3. The V gene's germline CDR1 is MNHEY and CDR2 SVGAGI. This CDR3 is CASSYVPRKFAGELFF. The CDR3 region has the DNA TGTGCCAGCAGTTACGTGCCTAGGAAGTTTGCCGGGGAGCTGTTTTTT.

As regards this clone: Other DNA sequences in this specimen translate into the identical CDR3. The rearrangement links TRBV6-1 to TRBJ1-5; D ambiguous. There are 14 residues in the CDR3. Germline CDR1 is MNHNS and CDR2 is SASEGT. With 1 base removed from V and 2 bases from J, the gap between germline ends came to 6 bases. CDR3 coding DNA: TGTGCCAGCAGTGAAGGTCGCGGCAATCAGCCCCAGCATTTT. This encodes CASSEGRGNQPQHF.

The chain carries TRBV5-1 and TRBJ1-1; TRBD1 matches 10 bases. Germline V gene lookup returns CDR1 SGHRS and CDR2 YFSETQ. This CDR3 has 12 amino acids. V dropped 4 bases and J dropped 13; count of bases not matched to a gene: 7. CDR3 in amino acids: CASSPGQGPHFF. CDR3 bases: TGCGCCAGCAGCCCGGGACAGGGGCCGCATTTCTTT.

The genes are TRBV30 and TRBJ1-2; TRBD1 matches at 7 bases. With 3 bases clipped from V and 6 bases from J, the junction kept 7 bases outside the gene matches. Germline V gives CDR1 GTSNPN, CDR2 SVGIG (reference sequence). The CDR3 is 13 residues long. The CDR3 DNA reads TGTGCCTGGAGCTCCAGACAGGGTAATGGCTACACCTTC. Amino acid sequence: CAWSSRQGNGYTF.

The CDR3 reads CASSWGTGSYEQYF. In DNA form, the CDR3 reads TGCGCCAGCAGCTGGGGGACAGGCTCCTACGAGCAGTACTTC. The rearrangement links TRBV5-1 to TRBJ2-7, with 8 bases lining up with TRBD1. Germline CDR1 is SGHRS and CDR2 is YFSETQ. The CDR3 consists of 14 residues. J gave up 0 bases and V 3 bases, and 2 bases lay outside the gene matches.